One and the same sample provided the 26 T cell receptor beta chains below, sequenced in a study of T cell clusters in autoimmune cytopenias. Tens of thousands of genome equivalents of blood DNA were amplified for TRB. TRB was amplified by touch-down multiplex PCR, primer pools A and B combined. TCRdb reprocessed the multiplex PCR reads and stores each CDR3 protein as one record, lacking DNA. The table for this sample gives a few thousand distinct CDR3 sequences. These data also featured in a second study, about T cell repertoires in aging, cancer and after chemotherapy.

Material for sequencing was peripheral blood. These receptor sequences come from a human donor in good health.

This chain joins TRBV15 and TRBJ2-1; checking the TCRdb D call of TRBD2 is not possible without DNA. Germline-derived CDR1 and CDR2 are LNHNV and YYDKDF (reference sequence). The CDR3 has 15 residues. CDR3 protein: CATSRIAGTYNEQFF.

Measured by frequency, this clonotype is medium-sized (0.01 to 0.1%). The V call is TRBV18, the J call TRBJ2-1; absent DNA, TCRdb's TRBD1 call cannot be checked. CDR1 is KGHSH and CDR2 is LQKENI in the germline V gene. This CDR3 is built from 16 residues. CDR3 sequence reads: CASSPRPAGPYNEQFF.

This clonotype shows up as medium-sized by frequency. This rearrangement joins TRBV12-3 or TRBV12-4 to TRBJ2-1; lacking DNA, the TRBD1 call made by TCRdb goes unchecked. The CDR3 has 16 residues. This CDR3 is CASSPLSTAINNEQFF.

Measured by frequency, this clonotype is medium-sized (0.01 to 0.1%). The chain has TRBV27 and TRBJ2-7; lacking DNA, the TRBD1 call made by TCRdb goes unchecked. CDR3 length: 15 residues. The germline V gene has CDR1 MNHEY and CDR2 SMNVEV (reference sequence). The CDR3 sequence is CASRGGGQGSREQYF.

This clonotype is identified as medium-sized (0.01 to 0.1%) from frequency. V and J are TRBV5-4 and TRBJ1-3. CDR3 length: 12 amino acids. The germline V gene encodes CDR1 SGHNT and CDR2 YYREEE (reference sequence). CDR3 sequence: CASSFQGNTIYF. Together with reference TRBV5-4 and TRBJ1-3, the CDR3 gives the full variable domain: ETGVTQSPTHLIKTRGQQVTLRCSSQSGHNTVSWYQQALGQGPQFIFQYYREEENGRGNFPPRFSGLQFPNYSSELNVNALELDDSALYLCASSFQGNTIYFGEGSWLTVV.

This clonotype is identified as medium-sized from frequency. The chain is built from TRBV18 and TRBJ2-3; TCRdb's D call, TRBD2, is unchecked because there is no DNA. The CDR3 runs to 17 residues. Germline CDR1 is KGHSH and CDR2 is LQKENI. This CDR3 reads CASSPISTSGSTDTQYF.

The V gene is TRBV6-2 or TRBV6-3, the J gene TRBJ2-7. Germline CDR1 is MNHEY and CDR2 is SVGEGT. This CDR3 is 11 amino acids long. The CDR3 loop reads CASSQAYEQYF.

By frequency, this clonotype is medium-sized. This chain connects TRBV29-1 to TRBJ2-5; there is no DNA to check the TCRdb D call of TRBD1. This CDR3 is 13 amino acids long. CDR1 is SQVTM, CDR2 ANQGSEA, per germline. This CDR3 reads CSVDRTGGETQYF.

This clonotype is identified as medium-sized from frequency. V gene TRBV6-5 combines with J gene TRBJ2-7; TCRdb selects TRBD2, and the lack of DNA leaves this call unchecked. CDR3 size: 15 residues. Germline loops: CDR1 MNHEY, CDR2 SVGAGI. CDR3 protein: CASSYSLAKSYEQYF.

The chain employs TRBV15 and TRBJ1-2; TCRdb selects TRBD1, and the lack of DNA leaves this call unchecked. Germline CDR1 reads LNHNV; CDR2 reads YYDKDF (reference sequence). CDR3 size: 16 residues. Here the CDR3 reads CATSRGYSDRGLGYTF.

Measured by frequency, this clonotype is medium-sized. This chain links TRBV5-5 with TRBJ2-2; TCRdb's D call, TRBD2, is unchecked because there is no DNA. CDR1 and CDR2 (germline): SGHKS, YYEKEE (reference sequence). CDR3 size: 17 residues. The CDR3 sequence is CASSFIPRDLRTGELFF.

This clonotype is identified as medium-sized from frequency. This chain joins TRBV19 and TRBJ2-7; the D call from TCRdb, TRBD2, cannot be confirmed without DNA. This CDR3 is built from 16 residues. Germline V CDR1 and CDR2: LNHDA, SQIVND (reference sequence). The chain's CDR3 is CASSIDSGSSGYEQYF.

Frequency places this clonotype as medium-sized. The CDR3: CASSWGTSGHNEQFF. The chain is built from TRBV12-3 or TRBV12-4 and TRBJ2-1; TCRdb returns TRBD2, unconfirmable since there is no DNA. CDR3 length equals 15 residues.

This clonotype shows up as medium-sized by frequency. V is TRBV27 and J is TRBJ2-1; TCRdb proposes TRBD2, but this gene call is untestable without DNA. Germline V gives CDR1 MNHEY, CDR2 SMNVEV (reference sequence). The CDR3 totals 16 residues. The CDR3 protein is CASSLSTSGVSEEQFF.

This chain links TRBV5-4 with TRBJ1-1. The CDR3 is 14 residues long. Germline-derived CDR1 and CDR2 are SGHNT and YYREEE (reference sequence). CDR3 residues: CASTPGGENTEAFF.

Judged by frequency, this clonotype is medium-sized (0.01 to 0.1%). The chain employs TRBV27 and TRBJ2-7; no DNA is available, so the TRBD2 call from TCRdb remains unchecked. Per germline, CDR1 MNHEY and CDR2 SMNVEV (reference sequence). The CDR3 runs 15 residues. CDR3 in amino acids: CASSYRDSGFYEQYF.

The rearrangement joins TRBV10-1 to TRBJ1-1. Per germline, CDR1 WNHNN and CDR2 SYGVQD (reference sequence). The CDR3 length is 11 residues. CDR3 amino acids: CASRRSPEAFF.

The chain joins TRBV20-1 to TRBJ1-1. Germline V gene sequence: CDR1 DFQATT, CDR2 SNEGSKA (reference sequence). The CDR3 length is 11 residues. The CDR3 loop is CSSISGTEAFF.

The J gene is TRBJ2-2, the V gene TRBV5-6; checking the TCRdb D call of TRBD2 is not possible without DNA. CDR1 is SGHDT and CDR2 is YYEEEE in the germline V gene. This CDR3 has 14 residues. CDR3 amino acids: CASSPSGGTGELFF.

V and J are TRBV28 and TRBJ1-5. The V gene's germline CDR1 is MDHEN and CDR2 SYDVKM. The CDR3 length is 12 residues. The CDR3 is CASTESNQPQHF. Full variable domain (missing parts from reference TRBV28 and TRBJ1-5): DVKVTQSSRYLVKRTGEKVFLECVQDMDHENMFWYRQDPGLGLRLIYFSYDVKMKEKGDIPEGYSVSREKKERFSLILESASTNQTSMYLCASTESNQPQHFGDGTRLSIL.

By frequency, this clonotype registers medium-sized. V and J are TRBV6-5 and TRBJ1-3; TCRdb proposes TRBD1, but this gene call is untestable without DNA. Germline CDR1 is MNHEY and CDR2 is SVGAGI. CDR3 length equals 13 residues. Here the CDR3 reads CASRGTAGNTIYF.

In terms of frequency, this clonotype is medium-sized (0.01 to 0.1%). The chain recombines TRBV7-6 with TRBJ2-5; the D call from TCRdb, TRBD1, cannot be confirmed without DNA. CDR3 length equals 15 residues. CDR1 is SGHVS, CDR2 FNYEAQ, per germline. The chain's CDR3 is CASSLVGGGEETQYF.

The rearrangement joins TRBV5-4 to TRBJ1-1; TCRdb returns TRBD1, unconfirmable since there is no DNA. This CDR3 comprises 14 residues. Germline CDR1 is SGHNT and CDR2 is YYREEE (reference sequence). CDR3 sequence: CASSQDQGAAEAFF.

The CDR3 is CASSQDGNNSPLHF. The V and J genes are TRBV9 and TRBJ1-6. Germline V gives CDR1 SGDLS, CDR2 YYNGEE. CDR3 length equals 14 residues.

This chain uses TRBV20-1 with TRBJ2-1. CDR3 size: 18 residues. Germline CDR1 and CDR2: DFQATT and SNEGSKA (reference sequence). The CDR3 protein is CSARVLGMTVFSYNEQFF.

The genes are TRBV5-1 and TRBJ2-6. The CDR3 sequence is 15 residues long. Looked up from germline, CDR1 is SGHRS and CDR2 is YFSETQ. CDR3 sequence: CASSLMSSGANVLTF.